The 10 T cell receptor beta chains in this list originate from one sample, sequenced in a study of OX40 agonist ivuxolimab in advanced cancers. TCRdb keeps only in-frame clones here, not all; method: immunoSEQ multiplex PCR. The sample shows about 70,000 clones, 70% to 90% of them seen only once. Sequenced material: CD4+ or CD8+ T cells sorted from blood, taken in a trial of the OX40 agonist ivuxolimab. The receptors were gathered from an adult with an advanced solid tumor such as melanoma, head and neck, liver or kidney cancer.

This rearrangement joins TRBV7-9 to TRBJ2-5; 15 bases line up with TRBD2. The germline gives CDR1 SEHNR, CDR2 FQNEAQ (reference sequence). Trimming cost V 5 bases and J 0 bases; bases outside gene matches: 4. This CDR3 spans 17 amino acids. The CDR3 loop is CASSPGLAGGYQETQYF. The CDR3 region has the DNA TGTGCCAGCAGCCCCGGACTAGCGGGGGGGTACCAAGAGACCCAGTACTTC.

The chain carries TRBV5-1 and TRBJ1-1; D possibly corresponds to TRBD1 (5 bases). Trimming removed 8 bases from V and 1 base from J, with 12 bases in between. CDR1 is SGHRS and CDR2 is YFSETQ in the germline V gene. This CDR3 region has 13 residues. The CDR3 DNA follows: TGCGCCAGTCTCGGGACTACGAACACTGAAGCTTTCTTT. Its protein product is CASLGTTNTEAFF.

The chain uses TRBV6-5 and TRBJ2-1; TRBD1 might be the D (5 bases). Germline V gives CDR1 MNHEY, CDR2 SVGAGI. There are 15 residues in the CDR3. With 0 bases removed from V and 7 bases from J, the gap between germline ends came to 13 bases. The chain's CDR3 is CASSYSFQGSNEQFF. The CDR3 DNA reads TGTGCCAGCAGTTACTCATTCCAGGGATCTAATGAGCAGTTCTTC.

The rearrangement links TRBV15 to TRBJ2-2, with 9 bases matching TRBD2. Germline trimming cut 2 bases from V and 7 bases from J; bases unmatched to any gene: 11. The CDR3 contains 17 residues. Germline V gene data show CDR1 as LNHNV and CDR2 as YYDKDF (reference sequence). The CDR3 bases are TGTGCCACCAGCAGAACCCGTAGCGGGAGAGGCCACGGGGAGCTGTTTTTT. Encoded protein: CATSRTRSGRGHGELFF.

This clone came up once. The rearrangement uses TRBV9 and TRBJ1-6, with D perhaps TRBD1 (5 bases). The germline gives CDR1 SGDLS, CDR2 YYNGEE. The CDR3 length is 13 residues. The germline V and J ends were trimmed by 6 bases and 4 bases, with 8 bases remaining between them. CDR3 sequence (DNA): TGTGCCAGCAACGGGGGGTATAATTCACCCCTCCACTTT. Translation gives CASNGGYNSPLHF.

The V and J genes are TRBV7-9 and TRBJ1-2, with 10 bases matching TRBD1. CDR3 size: 15 residues. In germline, CDR1 is SEHNR, CDR2 FQNEAQ (reference sequence). V shed 5 bases, J shed 2 bases, and the junction held 5 bases outside the gene matches. The CDR3 region has the DNA TGTGCCAGCAGCCTAGGGGGACAGGGGAACTATGGCTACACCTTC. The encoded protein is CASSLGGQGNYGYTF. The full variable domain, with the rest looked up from reference TRBV7-9 and TRBJ1-2, is DTGVSQNPRHKITKRGQNVTFRCDPISEHNRLYWYRQTLGQGPEFLTYFQNEAQLEKSRLLSDRFSAERPKGSFSTLEIQRTEQGDSAMYLCASSLGGQGNYGYTFGSGTRLTVV.

In this sample, this clone turned up once. This sequence joins TRBV7-3 and TRBJ1-1, with TRBD1 matching over 7 bases. Germline CDR1 reads SGHTA; CDR2 reads FQGTGA. V shed 4 bases, J shed 8 bases, and the junction held 7 bases outside the gene matches. This CDR3 region has 13 residues. CDR3 sequence (DNA): TGTGCCAGCAGCTCATACAGGGGAAGCGAAGCTTTCTTT. Translating gives CASSSYRGSEAFF.

In DNA form, the CDR3 reads TGTGCCACCACCTCAAGGGGGCCAATCCTCAATGAGCAGTTCTTC. Amino acids: CATTSRGPILNEQFF. The chain links TRBV19 to TRBJ2-1; 7 positions agree with TRBD1. The length of the CDR3 is 15 residues. Per the germline V gene, CDR1 is LNHDA and CDR2 is SQIVND (reference sequence). V lost 10 bases to trimming and J lost 6 bases; unmatched junction nucleotides: 15.

The chain employs TRBV28 and TRBJ1-2, with a weak D call TRBD1 (5 bases). The CDR3 extends over 13 amino acids. V was pared by 11 bases and J by 5 bases, with 18 bases between. The germline CDR1 and CDR2 sequences are MDHEN and SYDVKM. The CDR3 loop is CAGGSIRRYGYTF. DNA for the CDR3: TGTGCCGGGGGGAGCATCCGTAGGTATGGCTACACCTTC.

This sequence joins TRBV7-9 and TRBJ2-7; 7 bases fit TRBD2. V shed 2 bases and J 1 base; nucleotides not matched to a gene: 2. Germline CDR1 reads SEHNR; CDR2 reads FQNEAQ (reference sequence). The CDR3 totals 14 residues. CDR3 DNA: TGTGCCAGCAGCTTACCGGGAGGTTCCTACGAGCAGTACTTC. Its protein product is CASSLPGGSYEQYF.